The present T cell receptor beta chain was sequenced within a study of early T cells in non-severe SARS-CoV-2 infection (TCRdb year 2021). Regarding the complete study: Because TCR sequencing was done on bulk RNA from unsorted whole blood, the alpha and beta chains could not be paired. Study-wide conclusions, independent of this receptor: VDJdb matching was skewed toward anti-spike CD8 responses and likely underestimated virus-specific expansions by missing private and CD4 specificities.

Libraries came from 5' RACE. TCRdb lists the instrument as NextSeq 500. Unique molecular identifiers were attached to individual cDNA molecules in the TCR library protocol so that sequencing error and PCR bias could be corrected. TCR alpha and beta chains were both sequenced, and the abundances of alpha and beta sequences in each sample were closely correlated with each other. The published analysis was carried out like this. Decombinator V4 was used to perform V gene, J gene and CDR3 annotation of TCR sequences. TCRs were defined as expanded if a significant change between any two time points was detected under a Poisson model with p below 0.0001. Abundances of TCRs were expressed as counts per million after normalisation to the total number of TCRs sequenced in each sample. MAIT TCRs were defined by TRAV1-2 paired with TRAJ12, TRAJ20 or TRAJ33, and iNKT TCRs by TRAV10 paired with TRAJ18. VDJdb, accessed 1 November 2021, was searched for CMV, EBV and SARS-CoV-2 annotated TCRs, excluding TCRs annotated for multiple antigens. TCRdb reworked the public reads: Q25 trimming with fastp, MiXCR clone assembly, productive beta chains retained. Rows with one shared CDR3 protein collapse into an entry with the most common genes and DNA. For this entry, the V and J calls and clone size follow TCRdb and not the study's own pipeline. The sample has approximately 46,000 distinct CDR3 sequences on record, approximately 6% of them singletons. The top ten constitute about an eighth of the sample.

A case-control design nested within a healthcare worker cohort in London, UK, was used, with weekly nasopharyngeal swab PCR tests and blood sampling performed. Healthcare workers were recruited during the week of the UK lockdown, between 23 and 31 March 2020, and followed weekly for up to roughly 15 weeks. As encoded in the germline V gene (reference sequence), CDR1 is GTSNPN while CDR2 is SVGIG. Including the terminal cysteine and phenylalanine, the CDR3 comprises 12 residues. Only the CDR3 part of the read is kept: 36 bases, read in frame from the first base. Compared with germline, V lacks 3 bases and J lacks 2 bases; bases without a gene match: 1. This clonotype was seen repeatedly, ten times or more. The target of this receptor is not known. It has no much larger one-base neighbor in the sample; base qualities were not kept.

The TCR originated in an adult who was a healthcare worker with PCR-confirmed SARS-CoV-2 infection or an uninfected control (not recorded which). Here the chain combines TRBV30 and TRBJ2-7; TRBD1 matches 7 bases in the middle. Material for sequencing was whole blood. The DNA sequence reads TGTGCCTGGAGGACAGGGCCCTACGAGCAGTACTTC. It codes for CAWRTGPYEQYF.